Below, 7 T cell receptor beta chains from the same sample are listed, as sequenced in a study of blood T cell repertoires in COVID-19. Measured with immunoSEQ multiplex PCR; TCRdb has only the in-frame clones, and not every one. The sample contains 150,000 to 200,000 clones, 75% to 85% of which appear only once. Sequenced sample: peripheral blood. The receptors derive from a woman at least 80 years old with COVID-19, enrolled during active disease.

This sequence joins TRBV2 and TRBJ2-7, with D possibly TRBD2 on 7 matching bases. Trimming took 1 base from V and 2 from J, leaving 15 bases between them. There are 16 residues in the CDR3. Germline loops: CDR1 SNHLY, CDR2 FYNNEI. The CDR3 sequence: CASSEVWGGQTYEQYF. CDR3 sequence (DNA): TGTGCCAGCAGTGAAGTGTGGGGGGGGCAGACCTACGAGCAGTACTTC.

This chain connects TRBV5-1 to TRBJ2-3, with TRBD2 matching 9 bases. Per the germline V gene, CDR1 is SGHRS and CDR2 is YFSETQ. The CDR3 runs 14 residues. J was trimmed by 0 bases and V by 4 bases; bases with no gene match: 0. CDR3 coding DNA: TGCGCCAGCAGCACTAGCGGGAGCACAGATACGCAGTATTTT. It encodes CASSTSGSTDTQYF.

This clone was detected only a few times. The rearrangement joins TRBV18 to TRBJ1-2; D may be TRBD1 (5 bases). Trimming took 4 bases from V and 3 from J, leaving 12 bases between them. Germline V CDR1 and CDR2: KGHSH, LQKENI. The CDR3 has 14 residues. CDR3 sequence (DNA): TGTGCCAGCTCACTCCAGGGTTATGACTATGGCTACACCTTC. Its translation is CASSLQGYDYGYTF.

This chain links TRBV7-8 with TRBJ2-7; TRBD2 matches at 10 bases. Germline V CDR1 and CDR2: SGHVS, FQNEAQ. With V trimmed by 4 bases and J by 2 bases, 5 bases remained unmatched. The CDR3 length is 15 residues. In nucleotides, the CDR3 is TGTGCCAGCAGCTCGACGACTAGCGGGCCCTACGAGCAGTACTTC. Translating it yields CASSSTTSGPYEQYF.

This chain links TRBV11-3 with TRBJ2-7; D is undetermined. The CDR3 is made up of 15 amino acids. From germline, CDR1 is SGHNT and CDR2 YENEEA. Trimming pared 1 base from V and 6 bases from J, leaving 16 bases between. The CDR3 reads CASSLGAVPSSEQYF. For the CDR3, the DNA is TGTGCCAGCAGCTTAGGGGCAGTACCCAGTTCCGAGCAGTACTTC.

Points on this clone: This same CDR3 is encoded by further DNA sequences in the sample. The chain's CDR3 is CASSIFGGTEAFF. DNA for the CDR3: TGTGCCAGTAGTATTTTCGGGGGCACTGAAGCTTTCTTT. The chain uses TRBV19 and TRBJ1-1; D is possibly TRBD1 (5 bases). This CDR3 is 13 amino acids long. The germline V and J ends were trimmed by 3 bases and 4 bases, with 9 bases remaining between them. Germline lookup yields CDR1 LNHDA and CDR2 SQIVND (reference sequence).

This clone was counted between two and nine times. This chain connects TRBV7-8 to TRBJ1-5; 8 bases agree with TRBD1. Germline V gene sequence: CDR1 SGHVS, CDR2 FQNEAQ. J was trimmed by 6 bases and V by 2 bases; bases with no gene match: 6. The CDR3 has 15 amino acids. The CDR3 DNA reads TGTGCCAGCAGCTTAAGACAGGGGCCAAGTCAGCCCCAGCATTTT. Protein sequence: CASSLRQGPSQPQHF.